These 10 T cell receptor beta chains came from one sample sequenced in a study of cytomegalovirus exposure and HLA in healthy donors. With 60 Vbeta and 13 Jbeta primers, the PCR was carried out. The data were produced by immunoSEQ multiplex PCR, yet TCRdb's version contains in-frame clones alone and is incomplete. The sample holds about 120,000 clones, about two thirds seen once. Sequencing was carried out using PBMCs. These TCRs come from a man between 25 and 39 years old in good health and CMV-seronegative.

The V call is TRBV19, the J call TRBJ2-7; 8 positions agree with TRBD1. Germline loops: CDR1 LNHDA, CDR2 SQIVND (reference sequence). V was pared by 8 bases and J by 1 base, with 7 bases of the junction left unmatched. The length of the CDR3 is 14 residues. CDR3: CASHPRDRSYEQYF. CDR3 nucleotides: TGTGCCAGTCACCCCCGGGACAGGTCCTACGAGCAGTACTTC.

This clone was found once. The chain is built from TRBV5-4 and TRBJ2-1, with 7 bases matching TRBD1. Germline CDR1 and CDR2: SGHNT and YYREEE (reference sequence). V gave up 6 bases and J gave up 7 bases; unmatched junction bases: 7. The CDR3 extends over 13 amino acids. The CDR3 region has the DNA TGTGCCAGCACGAACCGGGACAGAAATGAGCAGTTCTTC. This translates into CASTNRDRNEQFF.

In this sample, this clone turned up a few times. V and J are TRBV5-1 and TRBJ2-7; perhaps TRBD2 as D (6 bases). The CDR3 is made up of 15 amino acids. Germline V gives CDR1 SGHRS, CDR2 YFSETQ. Trimming pared 1 base from V and 5 bases from J, leaving 16 bases between. The CDR3 nucleotides are TGCGCCAGCAGCTTGAGCGGGCAACGGAGGGACGAGCAGTACTTC. Translated, it gives CASSLSGQRRDEQYF.

The chain links TRBV6-1 to TRBJ2-3, with 8 bases lining up with TRBD1. V was pared by 1 base and J by 4 bases, with 7 bases of the junction left unmatched. CDR1 is MNHNS and CDR2 is SASEGT in the germline V gene. The CDR3 has 16 amino acids. CDR3 loop: CASSEVPGQGSDTQYF. CDR3 coding DNA: TGTGCCAGCAGTGAAGTCCCCGGACAGGGTTCAGATACGCAGTATTTT.

The chain couples TRBV4-2 to TRBJ2-7, with TRBD2 as a possible D gene (5 bases). The V gene lost 4 bases and the J gene lost 0 bases, with 13 bases spanning the gap. Per the germline V gene, CDR1 is LGHNA and CDR2 is YNFKEQ. The CDR3 is made up of 15 amino acids. The CDR3 here is CASSPLIGSSYEQYF. CDR3 coding DNA: TGTGCCAGCAGCCCGTTGATTGGGAGCTCCTACGAGCAGTACTTC.

In regard to this clone: One end of the junction fails to match germline, which may point to a read error. V and J are TRBV7-7 and TRBJ2-7; TRBD1 agrees at 7 bases. Germline V lookup: CDR1 SSHAT, CDR2 FNYEAQ (reference sequence). The CDR3 loop spans 18 amino acids. The CDR3 DNA is TGTGCTAGCAGCTTACCACGTTTCGCCTCCGGGACAGACTACGAGCAGTACTTC. Protein sequence: CASSLPRFASGTDYEQYF.

V and J are TRBV28 and TRBJ1-5; D unresolved. Germline CDR1 reads MDHEN; CDR2 reads SYDVKM. This CDR3 has 12 amino acids. V was trimmed by 9 bases and J by 6 bases, leaving 12 bases between them. In nucleotides, the CDR3 is TGTGCCAGGTCGCGGTCGGGTCAGCCCCAGCATTTT. It is translated as CARSRSGQPQHF. The whole variable domain, remainder taken from reference TRBV28 and TRBJ1-5, is DVKVTQSSRYLVKRTGEKVFLECVQDMDHENMFWYRQDPGLGLRLIYFSYDVKMKEKGDIPEGYSVSREKKERFSLILESASTNQTSMYLCARSRSGQPQHFGDGTRLSIL.

The chain carries TRBV7-9 and TRBJ1-2, with a possible D match to TRBD1 (6 bases). Trimming removed 3 bases from V and 4 bases from J, with 9 bases in between. The CDR3 length is 13 residues. Germline values: CDR1 SEHNR, CDR2 FQNEAQ (reference sequence). The DNA for the CDR3 is TGTGCCAGCAGCTTGGGACAAGGCTATGGCTACACCTTC. As protein: CASSLGQGYGYTF.

A few counts support this clone. CDR3 in amino acids: CASSPPSGGAGELFF. The CDR3 bases are TGTGCCAGCAGCCCCCCATCTGGGGGGGCGGGGGAACTGTTTTTT. J is TRBJ1-4 and V is TRBV7-9; D is perhaps TRBD1 (6 bases). In germline, CDR1 is SEHNR, CDR2 FQNEAQ (reference sequence). The CDR3 extends over 15 amino acids. The V end lost 5 bases, the J end lost 12 bases, and 22 bases lay between the germline ends.

This clone is classed as medium-sized. The chain employs TRBV28 and TRBJ2-7; no reliable D call. Germline CDR1 reads MDHEN; CDR2 reads SYDVKM. The ends were cut back, 2 bases at V and 6 bases at J, with 14 bases in the middle. The CDR3 has 14 residues. CDR3 amino acids: CASSLRRIYSEQYF. For the CDR3, the DNA is TGTGCCAGCAGTTTACGCAGAATATACAGCGAGCAGTACTTC.